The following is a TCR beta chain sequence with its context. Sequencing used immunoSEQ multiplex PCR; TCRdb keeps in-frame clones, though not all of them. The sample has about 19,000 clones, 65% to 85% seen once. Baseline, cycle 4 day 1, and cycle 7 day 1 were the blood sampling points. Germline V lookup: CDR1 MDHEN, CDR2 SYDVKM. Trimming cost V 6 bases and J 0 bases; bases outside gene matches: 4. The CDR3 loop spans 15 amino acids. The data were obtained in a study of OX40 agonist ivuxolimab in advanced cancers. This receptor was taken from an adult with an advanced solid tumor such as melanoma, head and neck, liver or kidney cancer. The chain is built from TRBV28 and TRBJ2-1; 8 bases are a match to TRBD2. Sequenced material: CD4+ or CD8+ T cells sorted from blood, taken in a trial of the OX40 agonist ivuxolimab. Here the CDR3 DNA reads TGTGCCAGCAGGGGCGGGGGGCCCTCCTACAATGAGCAGTTCTTC. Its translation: CASRGGGPSYNEQFF.